The rows below give T cell receptor beta chains drawn from one sample of a study of cytomegalovirus exposure and HLA in healthy donors. The protocol was immunoSEQ multiplex PCR, while the TCRdb copy is restricted to in-frame clones and leaves out a portion. This sample has hundreds of thousands of clones; about 88% occur once, and the top ten carry around 12%. Specimen: PBMCs. The receptors come from a man aged 18 to 30 in good health and CMV-seropositive. Each CDR3 is given with its conserved first and last residue. The listing skips clone size in some rows; elsewhere it reads once, few, many or a size class.

v_gene	j_gene	len	abundance	CDR3aa
TRBV28	TRBJ1-4	14	NA	CASSSGTINEKLFF
TRBV2	TRBJ1-4	18	NA	CASSEDFWRDRGVEKLFF
TRBV18	TRBJ2-1	14	NA	CASFLAGGANEQFF
TRBV29-1	TRBJ2-5	13	few	CSAFRDLQETQYF
TRBV6-5	TRBJ2-7	15	NA	CASSLRTGSSYEQYF
TRBV5-1	TRBJ2-1	16	NA	CASSSVSGGRNFEQFF
TRBV7-6	TRBJ1-1	13	NA	CASTSMANTEAFF
TRBV18	TRBJ2-7	14	few	CASSPSQGAYEQYF
TRBV5-1	TRBJ2-3	15	NA	CASSAGTGGPDTQYF
TRBV9	TRBJ2-5	15	NA	CASSRSGVYQETQYF
TRBV30	TRBJ1-1	12	NA	CAWSHPSTEAFF
TRBV6-6	TRBJ2-3	13	NA	CASSYGNTDTQYF
TRBV13	TRBJ2-7	17	NA	CASSVGLAGGNGYEQYF
TRBV4-2	TRBJ1-3	12	once	CASSQGGNTIYF
TRBV6-5	TRBJ2-7	13	NA	CASSVTTSYEQYF
TRBV9	TRBJ2-3	16	NA	CASSGGSGSLTDTQYF
TRBV19	TRBJ2-7	14	NA	CASSIVPGAREQYF
TRBV30	TRBJ2-1	13	NA	CAWSVLRSNEQFF
TRBV29-1	TRBJ1-1	14	NA	CSVWGQGRRNEAFF
TRBV25-1	TRBJ2-7	15	NA	CASSVTGLAWNEQYF
TRBV27	TRBJ2-1	16	NA	CASSPSGGQVDNEQFF
TRBV19	TRBJ2-3	13	NA	CASSPGSSDTQYF
TRBV27	TRBJ2-6	15	NA	CASSAFSSGANVLTF
TRBV5-1	TRBJ2-3	16	NA	CASSTRQGSGTDTQYF
TRBV19	TRBJ1-3	14	few	CASSIQGLGNTIYF
TRBV7-6	TRBJ1-3	15	once	CASSLALSSGNTIYF
TRBV6-6	TRBJ2-5	16	few	CASSRTDSRDQETQYF
TRBV5-1	TRBJ1-1	14	NA	CASSKDSRGTEAFF
TRBV27	TRBJ2-7	13	NA	CASSTSGRYEQYF
TRBV10-1	TRBJ2-1	15	NA	CASSGRTLDYNEQFF
TRBV9	TRBJ2-1	15	NA	CASTQVAGVGSEQFF
TRBV7-9	TRBJ2-3	14	few	CASSLIVGADTQYF
TRBV7-9	TRBJ2-7	12	NA	CASSPSWGEQYF
TRBV2	TRBJ2-7	14	NA	CASSDAGEGYEQYF
TRBV5-8	TRBJ2-7	14	once	CASSLEGRSYEQYF
TRBV28	TRBJ2-3	17	NA	CASSPASGSPGTDTQYF
TRBV5-1	TRBJ1-2	12	NA	CASSVLDGIGTF
TRBV4-1	TRBJ1-2	15	NA	CASSQDGRGGYGYTF
TRBV27	TRBJ2-1	16	NA	CASSSLAGGSYNEQFF
TRBV5-6	TRBJ1-1	14	NA	CASTARGAYTEAFF
TRBV27	TRBJ1-1	11	NA	CASSQYNEAFF
TRBV27	TRBJ2-1	16	NA	CASSPRLAGMGNEQFF
TRBV27	TRBJ1-1	15	NA	CASSKSAGRTTEAFF
TRBV27	TRBJ2-4	16	NA	CASSLFAGLAKNIQYF
TRBV5-1	TRBJ2-5	16	NA	CASSLGGWGFSETQYF
TRBV25-1	TRBJ2-2	13	few	CAILKDYTGELFF
TRBV7-3	TRBJ2-6	17	NA	CASSLRGAGEGANVLTF
TRBV5-1	TRBJ2-5	16	NA	CASSLGNDGTGETQYF
TRBV6-5	TRBJ2-2	15	NA	CASRGSGQNTGELFF